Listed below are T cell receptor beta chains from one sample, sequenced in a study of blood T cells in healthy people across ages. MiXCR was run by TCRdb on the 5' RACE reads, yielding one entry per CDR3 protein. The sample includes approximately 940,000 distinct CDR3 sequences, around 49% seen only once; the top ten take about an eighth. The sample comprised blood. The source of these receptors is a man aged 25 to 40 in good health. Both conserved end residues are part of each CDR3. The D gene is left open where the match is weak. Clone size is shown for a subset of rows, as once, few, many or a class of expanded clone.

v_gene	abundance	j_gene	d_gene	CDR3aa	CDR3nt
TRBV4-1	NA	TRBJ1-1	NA	CASSQGSGPRDEAFF	TGCGCCAGCAGCCAAGGATCCGGACCCCGGGATGAAGCTTTCTTT
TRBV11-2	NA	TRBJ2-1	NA	CASSSSTGIANNEQFF	TGTGCCAGCAGCTCTAGCACAGGGATTGCGAACAATGAGCAGTTCTTC
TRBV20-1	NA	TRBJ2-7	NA	CSARGVPEYEQYF	TGTAGTGCTCGCGGAGTCCCGGAATACGAGCAGTACTTC
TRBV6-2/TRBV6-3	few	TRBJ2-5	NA	CASSPGRVLLQETQYF	TGTGCCAGCAGTCCTGGACGGGTCCTTCTCCAAGAGACCCAGTACTTC
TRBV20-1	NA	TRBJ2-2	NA	CSAEGGRGVLTGELFF	TGCAGTGCCGAAGGCGGCAGGGGAGTTCTCACCGGGGAGCTGTTTTTT
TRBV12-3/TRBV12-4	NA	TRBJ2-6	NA	CASRPSRVSGANVLTF	TGTGCCAGCAGGCCGTCCAGGGTATCTGGGGCCAACGTCCTGACTTTC
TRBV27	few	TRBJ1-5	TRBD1	CASSHGGQGNQPQHF	TGTGCCAGCAGTCATGGTGGACAGGGGAATCAGCCCCAGCATTTT
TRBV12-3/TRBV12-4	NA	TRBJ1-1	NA	CASSWSPKAEAFF	TGTGCCAGCAGTTGGAGCCCCAAGGCTGAAGCTTTCTTT
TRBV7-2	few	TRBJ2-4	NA	CASSLGPTIRRNIQYF	TGTGCCAGCAGCTTAGGTCCCACTATCCGAAGAAACATTCAGTACTTC
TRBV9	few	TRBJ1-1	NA	CASSRRGMNTEAFF	TGTGCCAGCAGCCGGAGGGGGATGAACACTGAAGCTTTCTTT
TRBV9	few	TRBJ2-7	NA	CASSVTGSAYEQYF	TGTGCCAGCAGCGTAACAGGGTCCGCCTACGAGCAGTACTTC
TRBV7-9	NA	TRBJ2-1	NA	CVSSLDPTEEQFF	TGTGTCAGCAGCTTGGACCCTACAGAAGAGCAGTTCTTC
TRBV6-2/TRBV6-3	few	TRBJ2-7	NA	CASSSDWNEFYEQYF	TGTGCCAGCAGCTCGGACTGGAACGAGTTCTACGAGCAGTACTTC
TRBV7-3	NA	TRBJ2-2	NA	CASSLTLGNTGELFF	TGTGCCAGCAGCTTAACTTTGGGGAACACCGGGGAGCTGTTTTTT
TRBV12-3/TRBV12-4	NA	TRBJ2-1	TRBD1	CASSLGGQGHNEQFF	TGTGCCAGCAGTTTAGGGGGACAGGGACACAATGAGCAGTTCTTC
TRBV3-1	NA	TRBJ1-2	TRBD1	CASSSGTGEYGYTF	TGTGCCAGCAGCTCGGGGACAGGGGAATATGGCTACACCTTC
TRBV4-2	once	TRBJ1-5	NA	CASSQESGYGNQPQHF	TGTGCCAGCAGCCAAGAATCTGGGTACGGCAATCAGCCCCAGCATTTT
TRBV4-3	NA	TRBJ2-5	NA	CASSQDGGSETQYF	TGCGCCAGCAGCCAAGACGGGGGATCAGAGACCCAGTACTTC
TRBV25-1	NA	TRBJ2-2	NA	CASSEGRVSTGELFF	TGTGCCAGCAGTGAAGGCAGGGTATCAACCGGGGAGCTGTTTTTT
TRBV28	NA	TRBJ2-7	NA	CASSPPDYPLYNEQYF	TGTGCCAGCAGTCCCCCGGACTACCCACTGTACAATGAGCAGTACTTC
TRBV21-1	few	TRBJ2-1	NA	CASSKTGTGVDNEQFF	TGTGCCAGCAGCAAAACCGGGACAGGGGTTGACAATGAGCAGTTCTTC
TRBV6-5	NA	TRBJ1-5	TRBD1	CASSYKPTGGTNQPQHF	TGTGCCAGCAGTTATAAGCCCACAGGGGGAACCAATCAGCCCCAGCATTTT
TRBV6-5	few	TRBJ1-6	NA	CASSYSILGGSPLHF	TGTGCCAGCAGTTACTCGATTCTAGGCGGGTCACCCCTCCACTTT
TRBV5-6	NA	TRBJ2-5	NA	CASSGLDSLQTQYF	TGTGCCAGCAGCGGCCTGGACTCGTTGCAGACCCAGTACTTC
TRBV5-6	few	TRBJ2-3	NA	CASSLKGLGDTDTQYF	TGTGCCAGCAGCTTGAAAGGACTTGGTGACACAGATACGCAGTATTTT
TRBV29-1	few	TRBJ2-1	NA	CSVDRDYEQFF	TGCAGCGTCGACAGGGACTATGAGCAGTTCTTC
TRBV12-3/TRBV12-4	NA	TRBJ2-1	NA	CACSSLNEQFF	TGTGCCTGCAGCAGTTTGAATGAGCAGTTCTTC
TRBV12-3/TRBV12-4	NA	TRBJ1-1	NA	CASSFTTGGTEAFF	TGTGCCAGCAGTTTTACGACGGGGGGGACTGAAGCTTTCTTT
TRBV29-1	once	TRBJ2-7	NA	CSVEDTPLDEQYF	TGCAGCGTTGAAGACACTCCTCTGGACGAGCAGTACTTC
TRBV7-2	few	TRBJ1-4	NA	CASSEVPGQASEKLFF	TGTGCCAGTAGTGAGGTACCGGGACAAGCGTCTGAAAAACTGTTTTTT
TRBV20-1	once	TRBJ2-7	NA	CSAGGGPTYEQYF	TGCAGTGCCGGCGGGGGCCCCACCTACGAGCAGTACTTC
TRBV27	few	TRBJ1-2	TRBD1	CASSSPEGANYGYTF	TGTGCCAGCAGTTCCCCCGAGGGGGCGAACTATGGCTACACCTTC
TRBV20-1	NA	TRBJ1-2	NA	CSASPEGSYGYTF	TGCAGTGCTTCCCCCGAAGGCAGCTATGGCTACACCTTC